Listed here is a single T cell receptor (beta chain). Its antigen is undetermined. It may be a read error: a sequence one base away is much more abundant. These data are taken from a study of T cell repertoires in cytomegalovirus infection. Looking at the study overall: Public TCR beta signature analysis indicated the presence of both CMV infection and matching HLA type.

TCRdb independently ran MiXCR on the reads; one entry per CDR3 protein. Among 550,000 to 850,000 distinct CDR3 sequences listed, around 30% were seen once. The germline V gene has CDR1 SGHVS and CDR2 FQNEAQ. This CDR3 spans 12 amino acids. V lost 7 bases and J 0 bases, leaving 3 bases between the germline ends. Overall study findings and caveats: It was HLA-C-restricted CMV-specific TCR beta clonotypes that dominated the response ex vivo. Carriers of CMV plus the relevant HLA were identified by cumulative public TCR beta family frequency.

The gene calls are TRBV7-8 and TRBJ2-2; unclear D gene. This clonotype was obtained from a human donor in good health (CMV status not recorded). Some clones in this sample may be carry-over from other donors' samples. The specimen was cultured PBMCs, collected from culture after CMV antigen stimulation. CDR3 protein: CASTPNTGELFF. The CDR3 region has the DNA TGTGCCAGCACCCCGAACACCGGGGAGCTGTTTTTT. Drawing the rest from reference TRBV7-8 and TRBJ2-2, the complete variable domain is GAGVSQSPRYKVAKRGQDVALRCDPISGHVSLFWYQQALGQGPEFLTYFQNEAQLDKSGLPSDRFFAERPEGSVSTLKIQRTQQEDSAVYLCASTPNTGELFFGEGSRLTVL.